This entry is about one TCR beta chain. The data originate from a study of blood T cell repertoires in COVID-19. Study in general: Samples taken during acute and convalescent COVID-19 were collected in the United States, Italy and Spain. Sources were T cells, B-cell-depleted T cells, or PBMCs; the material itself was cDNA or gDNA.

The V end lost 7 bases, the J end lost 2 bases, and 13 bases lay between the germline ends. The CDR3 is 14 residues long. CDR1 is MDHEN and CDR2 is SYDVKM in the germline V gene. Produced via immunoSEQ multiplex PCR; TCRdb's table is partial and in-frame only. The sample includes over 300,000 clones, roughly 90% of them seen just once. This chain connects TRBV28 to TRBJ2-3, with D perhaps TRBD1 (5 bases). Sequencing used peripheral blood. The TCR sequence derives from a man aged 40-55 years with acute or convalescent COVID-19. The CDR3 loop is CASTSGSNTDTQYF. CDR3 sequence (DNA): TGTGCCAGCACATCAGGGTCAAACACAGATACGCAGTATTTT.